Presented here are 23 T cell receptor beta chains from one specimen sequenced in a study of lung T cells in sarcoidosis with Löfgren's syndrome. TCRdb passed the reads through MiXCR, listing each CDR3 protein once. Seen here are roughly 19,000 distinct CDR3 sequences, less than 25% observed once, and the top ten hold 3.5% to 5%. The sample was CD4+ T cells from PBMCs. These receptors were taken from a human donor with sarcoidosis (Löfgren's syndrome or another form), or a control subject (not recorded which).

The sample holds many counts of this clonotype. The V call is TRBV7-2, the J call TRBJ2-3; 11 nucleotides line up with TRBD1. This CDR3 is 20 amino acids long. V was pared by 5 bases and J by 2 bases, with 18 bases of the junction left unmatched. Germline CDR1 reads SGHTA; CDR2 reads FQGNSA. The CDR3 spells CASSPFGTGGPGLDTDTQYF. CDR3 nucleotides: TGTGCCAGCAGCCCCTTCGGGACAGGGGGACCGGGACTAGACACAGATACGCAGTATTTT.

This clonotype was detected ten times or more. The chain combines TRBV7-6 with TRBJ2-6, with D hard to call. The length of the CDR3 is 16 residues. Looked up from germline, CDR1 is SGHVS and CDR2 is FNYEAQ. V was trimmed by 4 bases and J by 0 bases, leaving 10 bases between them. This CDR3 reads CASSSAFGSGANVLTF. The CDR3 coding sequence is TGTGCCAGCAGCTCGGCGTTCGGCTCTGGGGCCAACGTCCTGACTTTC.

By share, this clonotype ranks as medium-sized. This chain links TRBV6-1 with TRBJ2-2; 8 nucleotides match TRBD1. Losses at the gene ends were 5 bases for V and 7 bases for J; bases not matched to a gene: 6. This CDR3 region has 14 residues. Per germline, CDR1 MNHNS and CDR2 SASEGT. This chain's CDR3 is CASSNRTGHGELFF. The CDR3 DNA follows: TGTGCCAGCAGTAACCGGACAGGGCACGGGGAGCTGTTTTTT.

This clonotype was detected many times. The genes are TRBV2 and TRBJ1-4, with 8 nucleotides matching TRBD1. The V gene end was trimmed by 1 base and the J gene end by 7 bases; junction bases not matched to a gene: 8. The CDR3 is 16 amino acids. Germline CDR1 reads SNHLY; CDR2 reads FYNNEI. Written as DNA, the CDR3 is TGTGCCAGCAGTGAAGGCAGGGGGCCACGTCCTGAAAAACTGTTTTTT. Protein sequence: CASSEGRGPRPEKLFF.

This clonotype was counted many times. V usage is TRBV4-2 and J usage is TRBJ2-7; 10 bases agree with TRBD1. The CDR3 totals 17 residues. Germline V gives CDR1 LGHNA, CDR2 YNFKEQ. With 3 bases clipped from V and 2 bases from J, the junction kept 10 bases outside the gene matches. The CDR3 here is CASSQISGDRGTYEQYF. CDR3 in DNA: TGTGCCAGCAGCCAGATATCCGGGGACAGGGGTACCTACGAGCAGTACTTC.

This clonotype was observed at least ten times. This rearrangement joins TRBV28 to TRBJ2-7; tentatively, D is TRBD2 (5 bases). The CDR3 totals 16 residues. The V end was cut by 6 bases, the J end by 0 bases, with 18 bases between. Germline V lookup: CDR1 MDHEN, CDR2 SYDVKM. The CDR3, as DNA: TGTGCCAGCAGCGGAACACAGCGGCGGATCTCCTACGAGCAGTACTTC. Its protein is CASSGTQRRISYEQYF.

As for this clonotype: A clone one base away is much larger, so this may be a read error. The chain uses TRBV7-2 and TRBJ2-7; 10 bases align to TRBD1. The CDR3 contains 16 residues. Germline V CDR1 and CDR2: SGHTA, FQGNSA. CDR3 residues: CVSSLAPGTGAYEQYF. In nucleotides, the CDR3 is TGTGTCAGCAGCTTAGCGCCGGGGACAGGGGCCTACGAGCAGTACTTC. Complete variable domain (other parts from reference TRBV7-2 and TRBJ2-7): GAGVSQSPSNKVTEKGKDVELRCDPISGHTALYWYRQSLGQGLEFLIYFQGNSAPDKSGLPSDRFSAERTGGSVSTLTIQRTQQEDSAVYLCVSSLAPGTGAYEQYFGPGTRLTVT.

The J gene is TRBJ2-3, the V gene TRBV28, with 10 bases aligning to TRBD2. CDR3 length: 15 residues. The germline CDR1 and CDR2 sequences are MDHEN and SYDVKM. With 6 bases clipped from V and 2 bases from J, the junction kept 5 bases outside the gene matches. The DNA for the CDR3 is TGTGCCAGCAGAACTAGCGGGATCAACACAGATACGCAGTATTTT. Residues: CASRTSGINTDTQYF.

A few counts support this clonotype. V usage is TRBV7-9 and J usage is TRBJ2-3, with D hard to call. Looked up from germline, CDR1 is SEHNR and CDR2 is FQNEAQ (reference sequence). CDR3 length: 11 residues. Trimming cost V 6 bases and J 8 bases, with 9 bases left between them. The CDR3 is CASRGSLTQYF. As DNA, the CDR3 is TGTGCCAGCAGGGGTAGCCTTACGCAGTATTTT.

As to this clonotype: Given a much more abundant clone one base away, this may be a read error. The chain is built from TRBV11-1 and TRBJ2-7, with a possible D match to TRBD2 (5 bases). Germline V gives CDR1 SGHAT, CDR2 FQDESV (reference sequence). V was trimmed by 5 bases and J by 3 bases, leaving 14 bases between them. The CDR3 sequence is 14 residues long. CDR3 in amino acids: CASSPGRGNYEQYF. In DNA form, the CDR3 reads TGTGCCAGCAGCCCAGGACGGGGAAACTACGAGCAGTACTTC.

This clonotype has a count of ten or more. The chain recombines TRBV12-3 or TRBV12-4 with TRBJ2-1; D is ambiguous. The CDR3 is 11 amino acids. Deletions cut 2 bases from V and 10 bases from J, with 6 bases between. The DNA for the CDR3 is TGTGCCAGCAGTTTAATGCAAGAGCAGTTCTTC. Its translation: CASSLMQEQFF.

This clonotype occurred many times. This chain joins TRBV10-1 and TRBJ2-1; D gene ambiguous. The germline V gene has CDR1 WNHNN and CDR2 SYGVQD (reference sequence). Trimming cost V 2 bases and J 0 bases, with 8 bases left between them. The CDR3 covers 15 residues. The CDR3: CASSERPFSYNEQFF. CDR3 nucleotide sequence: TGCGCCAGCAGTGAGCGACCCTTCTCCTACAATGAGCAGTTCTTC.

This chain connects TRBV5-5 to TRBJ1-5; the D gene is possibly TRBD1 (5 bases). This CDR3 spans 13 amino acids. Germline assignment: CDR1 SGHKS and CDR2 YYEKEE (reference sequence). The V gene lost 2 bases and the J gene lost 6 bases, with 9 bases spanning the gap. The CDR3 DNA sequence: TGTGCCAGCAGCTTCACGGGGGGTCAGCCCCAGCATTTT. Its protein product is CASSFTGGQPQHF.

On this clonotype itself: This may come from a read error, since a much larger clone is one base off. This sequence joins TRBV3-1 and TRBJ2-7, with TRBD2 as a possible D gene (6 bases). CDR3 length equals 15 residues. Germline V gene data show CDR1 as LGHDT and CDR2 as YNNKEL (reference sequence). CDR3 residues: CASSRTGTASYERYF. DNA of the CDR3: TGTGCCAGCAGCCGTACCGGGACTGCCTCCTACGAGCGGTACTTC.

CDR3: CSVRGTIATGELFF. The CDR3 DNA reads as TGCAGCGTTAGGGGGACTATCGCGACCGGGGAGCTGTTTTTT. The chain employs TRBV29-1 and TRBJ2-2, with a possible D match to TRBD2 (7 bases). Trimming removed 5 bases from V and 5 bases from J, with 15 bases in between. The germline V gene has CDR1 SQVTM and CDR2 ANQGSEA. The CDR3 consists of 14 residues.

A few counts support this clonotype. The rearrangement joins TRBV29-1 to TRBJ2-1, with D perhaps assigned TRBD1 or TRBD2 (6 bases each). Looked up from germline, CDR1 is SQVTM and CDR2 is ANQGSEA. The CDR3 sequence is 16 residues long. V lost 6 bases and J lost 5, with 23 bases in between. Written as DNA, the CDR3 is TGCAGCGTATCCAGTTGGGGGGCAGGCCTAAACAATGAGCAGTTCTTC. Encoded protein: CSVSSWGAGLNNEQFF.

This clonotype was picked up many times. The J gene is TRBJ1-2, the V gene TRBV10-3, with 7 bases aligning to TRBD1. V gave up 3 bases and J gave up 3 bases; unmatched junction bases: 7. The CDR3 runs 15 residues. Germline-derived CDR1 and CDR2 are ENHRY and SYGVKD. The CDR3 is CAISDKGASDYGYTF. CDR3 DNA: TGTGCCATCAGTGATAAGGGGGCGTCAGACTATGGCTACACCTTC.

This clonotype appeared a few times. The gene calls are TRBV28 and TRBJ2-6, with D perhaps TRBD1 (5 bases). Germline assignment: CDR1 MDHEN and CDR2 SYDVKM. This CDR3 is 14 amino acids long. Trimming took off 9 bases at V and 4 bases at J, with 13 bases between the two ends. CDR3 in amino acids: CASPADTGANVLTF. The CDR3 DNA reads TGTGCCAGTCCTGCGGACACCGGGGCCAACGTCCTGACTTTC. Variable domain in full (rest from reference TRBV28 and TRBJ2-6): DVKVTQSSRYLVKRTGEKVFLECVQDMDHENMFWYRQDPGLGLRLIYFSYDVKMKEKGDIPEGYSVSREKKERFSLILESASTNQTSMYLCASPADTGANVLTFGAGSRLTVL.

Worth noting for this clonotype: A much more abundant neighbour one base away suggests this may be a read error. V and J are TRBV19 and TRBJ2-7; D unclear. Germline lookup yields CDR1 LNHDA and CDR2 SQIVND (reference sequence). Trimming took 7 bases from V and 2 from J, leaving 18 bases between them. The CDR3 length is 15 residues. The DNA for the CDR3 is TGTGCCAGTAACCGGACGGTGAAGGACGCCTACGAGCAGTACTTC. Translating it yields CASNRTVKDAYEQYF.

This clonotype came up many times. This chain links TRBV7-6 with TRBJ2-3; 7 positions match TRBD1. Germline values: CDR1 SGHVS, CDR2 FNYEAQ. The J segment lost 1 base and the V segment lost 3 bases, leaving 1 base of the junction unmatched. The CDR3 is 14 amino acids. Here the CDR3 reads CASSFGTGTDTQYF. Written as DNA, the CDR3 is TGTGCCAGCAGCTTTGGGACAGGCACAGATACGCAGTATTTT.

This clonotype has a count of ten or more. The V gene is TRBV19, the J gene TRBJ2-3, with TRBD1 as a possible D gene (6 bases). The V end lost 7 bases, the J end lost 2 bases, and 13 bases lay between the germline ends. There are 14 residues in the CDR3. From germline, CDR1 is LNHDA and CDR2 SQIVND (reference sequence). CDR3 coding DNA: TGTGCCAGTAAGCCGGGACATATCACAGATACGCAGTATTTT. Amino acids: CASKPGHITDTQYF.

By sample share, this clonotype is medium-sized. The gene calls are TRBV20-1 and TRBJ2-5, with a possible D match to TRBD2 (6 bases). Germline V gives CDR1 DFQATT, CDR2 SNEGSKA (reference sequence). Between the trimmed V and J ends, which lost 2 bases and 1 base, there was a span of 8 bases. This CDR3 is built from 13 residues. The CDR3 region is CSARPGLQETQYF. DNA of the CDR3: TGCAGTGCTAGACCGGGACTCCAAGAGACCCAGTACTTC.

This clonotype came up a few times. A much larger clone is a single base away; this may be a read error. The V and J genes are TRBV28 and TRBJ1-4; D is uncertain. This CDR3 is 13 amino acids long. Germline V gene data show CDR1 as MDHEN and CDR2 as SYDVKM. The CDR3 protein is CAGSLQPFEKLFF. DNA for the CDR3: TGTGCCGGCAGTCTCCAACCCTTTGAAAAACTGTTTTTT.